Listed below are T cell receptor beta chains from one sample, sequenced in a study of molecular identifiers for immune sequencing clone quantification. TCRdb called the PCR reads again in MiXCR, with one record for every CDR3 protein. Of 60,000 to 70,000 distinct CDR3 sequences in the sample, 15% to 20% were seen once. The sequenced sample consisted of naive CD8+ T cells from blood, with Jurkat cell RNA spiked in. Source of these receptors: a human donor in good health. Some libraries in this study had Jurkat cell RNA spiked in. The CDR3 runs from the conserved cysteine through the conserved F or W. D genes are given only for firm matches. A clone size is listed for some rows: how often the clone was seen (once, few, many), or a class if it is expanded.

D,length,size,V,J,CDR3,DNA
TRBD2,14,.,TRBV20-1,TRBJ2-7,CSARVTSGTYEQYF,TGCAGTGCTAGAGTGACTAGCGGGACCTACGAGCAGTACTTC
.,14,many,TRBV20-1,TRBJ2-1,CSARLGGSYNEQFF,TGCAGTGCTAGACTCGGGGGTAGCTACAATGAGCAGTTCTTC
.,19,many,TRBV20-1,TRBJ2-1,CSARDPPTWTEGTYNEQFF,TGCAGTGCTAGAGATCCCCCAACCTGGACCGAAGGGACCTACAATGAGCAGTTCTTC
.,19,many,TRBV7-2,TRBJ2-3,CASSSPVIVRGFLTDTQYF,TGTGCCAGCAGCTCGCCAGTAATCGTTCGGGGCTTCCTCACAGATACGCAGTATTTT
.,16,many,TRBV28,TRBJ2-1,CASSPVAEEAYNEQFF,TGTGCCAGCAGTCCCGTGGCGGAAGAAGCATACAATGAGCAGTTCTTC
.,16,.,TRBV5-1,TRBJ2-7,CASSLASGPGRGEQYF,TGCGCCAGCAGCTTGGCCTCGGGACCAGGTCGAGGCGAGCAGTACTTC
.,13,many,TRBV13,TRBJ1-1,CASSLGTDTEAFF,TGTGCCAGCAGCTTAGGCACAGACACTGAAGCTTTCTTT
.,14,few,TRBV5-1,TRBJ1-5,CASHKPGLNQPQHF,TGCGCCTCCCATAAACCGGGGCTCAATCAGCCCCAGCATTTT
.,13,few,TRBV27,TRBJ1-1,CASRQLADTEAFF,TGTGCCAGCAGACAATTGGCGGACACTGAAGCTTTCTTT
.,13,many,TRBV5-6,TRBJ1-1,CASSSGSNTEAFF,TGTGCCAGCAGCTCCGGATCAAACACTGAAGCTTTCTTT
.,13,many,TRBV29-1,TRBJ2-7,CSVVFAVSYEQYF,TGCAGCGTTGTGTTTGCGGTGAGCTACGAGCAGTACTTC
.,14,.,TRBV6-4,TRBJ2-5,CASSDSSPQETQCF,TGTGCCAGCAGTGACTCTTCACCCCAAGAGACCCAGTGCTTC
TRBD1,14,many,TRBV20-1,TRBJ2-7,CSAREGQGAGEQYF,TGCAGTGCTAGAGAAGGCCAGGGGGCTGGCGAGCAGTACTTC
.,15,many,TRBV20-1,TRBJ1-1,CSAGGPTNMNTEAFF,TGCAGTGCTGGGGGGCCTACGAACATGAACACTGAAGCTTTCTTT
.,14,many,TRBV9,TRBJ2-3,CASSAARFTDTQYF,TGTGCCAGCAGCGCCGCGAGATTCACAGATACGCAGTATTTT
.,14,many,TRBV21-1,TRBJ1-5,CASSNEDSNQPQHF,TGTGCCAGCAGCAACGAAGATAGCAATCAGCCCCAGCATTTT
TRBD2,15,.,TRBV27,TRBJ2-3,CVSNFAGGLSDTQYF,TGTGTCAGCAATTTTGCGGGAGGATTGTCAGATACGCAGTATTTT
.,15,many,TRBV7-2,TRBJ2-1,CASSLVAGVVNEQFF,TGTGCCAGCAGCTTAGTGGCAGGGGTGGTCAATGAGCAGTTCTTC
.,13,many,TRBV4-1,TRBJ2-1,CASSQLLVNEQFF,TGCGCCAGCAGCCAGTTACTAGTTAACGAGCAGTTCTTC
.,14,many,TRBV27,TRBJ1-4,CASSLLGDGEKLFF,TGTGCCAGCAGTTTGTTGGGGGATGGAGAAAAACTGTTTTTT
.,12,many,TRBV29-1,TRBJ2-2,CSVWALTGELFF,TGCAGCGTCTGGGCCCTCACCGGGGAGCTGTTTTTT
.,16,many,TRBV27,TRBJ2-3,CASSFFTAPGTDTQYF,TGTGCCAGCAGTTTTTTTACCGCCCCAGGCACAGATACGCAGTATTTT